The rows below give T cell receptor beta chains drawn from one sample of a study of cytomegalovirus exposure and HLA in healthy donors. TCRdb's copy holds only in-frame clones and misses some; the assay was immunoSEQ multiplex PCR. The profile shows under 200,000 clones, 70% to 80% of them singletons. Sequenced input: PBMCs. The receptor source for this set is a woman aged 35 to 49 in good health and CMV-seronegative. Each CDR3 is given with its conserved first and last residue. D genes are given only for firm matches. For some rows the clone size is stated as once, few or many, or as a class when expanded; others skip it.

v_call,d_call,clone_size,j_call,cdr3_nt,cdr3_aa
TRBV6-4,.,.,TRBJ2-3,TGTGCCAGCAGTGACTCAGGGGGTATAACAGATACGCAGTATTTT,CASSDSGGITDTQYF
TRBV14,TRBD1,.,TRBJ1-4,TGTGCCAGCAGCCAGAGACGGACAGGGCAGAGCGAAAAACTGTTTTTT,CASSQRRTGQSEKLFF
TRBV5-1,TRBD1,.,TRBJ2-1,TGCGCCAGCAGCTTGGGCCTGGGGGACAGGGGCCCTGGGGTTAATGAGCAGTTCTTC,CASSLGLGDRGPGVNEQFF
TRBV9,.,.,TRBJ2-7,TGTGCCAGCAGCGTAGGATGGAGGCGCGAGCAGTACTTC,CASSVGWRREQYF
TRBV27,TRBD1,.,TRBJ2-2,TGTGCCAGCAGTTTAGGGACAGGGGTCCACGCGAACACCGGGGAGCTGTTTTTT,CASSLGTGVHANTGELFF
TRBV19,.,.,TRBJ1-5,TGTGCCAGTAGTCCCAGGGAACTCAATCAGCCCCAGCATTTT,CASSPRELNQPQHF
TRBV15,.,.,TRBJ1-4,TGTGCCATCGGAAATGGCGGGGCAACTAATGAAAAACTGTTTTTT,CAIGNGGATNEKLFF
TRBV18,.,.,TRBJ1-6,TGTGCCAGCTCACGGGCGAATTCACCCCTCCACTTT,CASSRANSPLHF
TRBV6-1,TRBD2,.,TRBJ2-7,TGTGCCAGTATAGGACTAGTCTCCTACGAGCAGTACTTC,CASIGLVSYEQYF
TRBV11-3,TRBD2,.,TRBJ2-5,TGTGCCAGCAGCTTAGATAGCGGGGGCGGGACCCAGTACTTC,CASSLDSGGGTQYF
TRBV2,.,.,TRBJ1-6,TGTGCCAGCAGTGAGGGGGGGAAACCCCTCCACTTT,CASSEGGKPLHF
TRBV19,.,few,TRBJ1-3,TGTGCCAGTAGTCGAGTCCCGAGCTCTGGAAACACCATATATTTT,CASSRVPSSGNTIYF
TRBV5-5,TRBD1,few,TRBJ2-7,TGTGCCAGCAGCTTACTCTATCGATTGACAGGGGGAAAGGACGAGCAGTACTTC,CASSLLYRLTGGKDEQYF
TRBV19,TRBD1,.,TRBJ1-6,TGTGCCAGTAGTAACGGACAGGGTGGAAATTCACCCCTCCACTTT,CASSNGQGGNSPLHF
TRBV4-2,TRBD1,few,TRBJ2-7,TGTGCCAGCAGCCAAGTAGAGGGACAGCCCTCCTACGAGCAGTACTTC,CASSQVEGQPSYEQYF
TRBV28,.,few,TRBJ2-7,TGTGCCACCTTGGTGGGTGACACAACCTACGAGCAGTACTTC,CATLVGDTTYEQYF
TRBV5-1,TRBD2,.,TRBJ2-3,TGCGCCAGCAGCTTGATGGTTAGCGGGGGCACAGATACGCAGTATTTT,CASSLMVSGGTDTQYF
TRBV5-1,.,.,TRBJ2-3,TGCGCCAGCAGCTTACTACCGGGCATGACAGGAGCCACAGATACGCAGTATTTT,CASSLLPGMTGATDTQYF
TRBV5-4,TRBD2,.,TRBJ2-2,TGTGCCAGCAGCCTGGGACTAGCGGGGGGTCAATCCGGGGAGCTGTTTTTT,CASSLGLAGGQSGELFF
TRBV4-2,.,.,TRBJ2-1,TGTGCCAGCAGCCAAGTTTCCAGGGCTTTATACAATGAGCAGTTCTTC,CASSQVSRALYNEQFF
TRBV13,.,.,TRBJ2-3,TGTGCCAGCAGCCTCCCGGGGGGCACAGATACGCAGTATTTT,CASSLPGGTDTQYF
TRBV18,TRBD2,.,TRBJ2-7,TGTGCCAGCTCACCACGAACTAGCGGCGAGCAGTACTTC,CASSPRTSGEQYF
TRBV13,TRBD2,.,TRBJ2-7,TGTGCCAGCAGTCGGGAGGGGTCTAGCGGTTTCTACGAGCAGTACTTC,CASSREGSSGFYEQYF
TRBV6-5,.,.,TRBJ1-2,TGTGCCAGCAGTTACTATAACCGCGGCTATGGCTACACCTTC,CASSYYNRGYGYTF
TRBV6-5,.,.,TRBJ2-1,TGTGCCAGCAGTTACGATTACAGGGAGCAGTTCTTC,CASSYDYREQFF
TRBV5-5,.,.,TRBJ2-2,TGTGCCAGCAGCTTGGTCGAACGGGGGGCCACACCCGGGGAGCTGTTTTTT,CASSLVERGATPGELFF
TRBV18,TRBD1,.,TRBJ1-3,TGTGCCAGCTCGACTGGGACAGGCGGAAACACCATATATTTT,CASSTGTGGNTIYF